Here is one T cell receptor (beta chain) with its context. The sample originates from a study of CD8 T cells in Susac syndrome. Trimming removed 1 base from V and 0 bases from J; junction bases left unmatched: 2. Germline V gives CDR1 MGHDK, CDR2 SYGVNS. The CDR3 loop spans 15 amino acids. When the RNA was reverse transcribed, random hexamers were used with an input of about 0.45 to 1 ug. The method of amplification for TCR beta CDR3 was immunoSEQ multiplex PCR, covering 54 Vbeta and 13 Jbeta. Each CDR3 protein is one row after TCRdb ran MiXCR on the immunoSEQ multiplex PCR reads. Of 160,000 or so distinct CDR3 sequences listed, roughly 96% are singletons.

The chain uses TRBV25-1 and TRBJ1-2; 7 bases line up with TRBD1. Sequenced: CD4+ T cells from PBMCs. This receptor was taken from a human donor with Susac syndrome. CDR3 sequence: CASSESGTANYGYTF. The CDR3, as DNA: TGTGCCAGCAGTGAATCGGGGACAGCTAACTATGGCTACACCTTC.